This T cell receptor beta chain was sequenced for a study of OX40 agonist ivuxolimab in advanced cancers. The assay was immunoSEQ multiplex PCR, and TCRdb's table has in-frame clones only and misses some. This sample has about 67,000 clones; over 75% occur once, and the top ten carry about 5.5%. V shed 4 bases and J shed 3 bases, with 23 bases lying between them. The CDR3 is made up of 17 amino acids. The germline V gene encodes CDR1 SQVTM and CDR2 ANQGSEA. The source was CD4+ or CD8+ T cells sorted from blood, collected in a trial of the OX40 agonist ivuxolimab. This chain uses TRBV29-1 with TRBJ2-3; a possible D gene is TRBD2 (6 bases). The receptor was isolated from an adult with an advanced solid tumor such as melanoma, head and neck, liver or kidney cancer. In nucleotides, the CDR3 is TGCAGCGTTGCGATCCCCTTGGGCGGGAAAAAGACAGATACGCAGTATTTT. This sequence encodes CSVAIPLGGKKTDTQYF.